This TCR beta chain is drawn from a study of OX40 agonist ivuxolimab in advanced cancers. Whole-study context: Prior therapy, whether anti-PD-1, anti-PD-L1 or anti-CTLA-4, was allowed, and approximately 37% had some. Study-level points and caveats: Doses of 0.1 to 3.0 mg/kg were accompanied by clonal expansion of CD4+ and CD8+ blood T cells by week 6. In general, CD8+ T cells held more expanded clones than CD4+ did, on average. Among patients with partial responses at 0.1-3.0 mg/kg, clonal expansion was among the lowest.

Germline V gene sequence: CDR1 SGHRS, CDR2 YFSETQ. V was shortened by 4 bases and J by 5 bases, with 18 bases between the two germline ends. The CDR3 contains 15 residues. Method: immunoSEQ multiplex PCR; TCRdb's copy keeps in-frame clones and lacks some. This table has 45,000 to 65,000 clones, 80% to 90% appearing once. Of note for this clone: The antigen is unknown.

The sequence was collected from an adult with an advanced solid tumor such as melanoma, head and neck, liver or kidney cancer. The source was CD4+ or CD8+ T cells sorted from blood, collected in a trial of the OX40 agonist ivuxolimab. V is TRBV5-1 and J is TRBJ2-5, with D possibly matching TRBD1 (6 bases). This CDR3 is CASSRIQGNWETQYF. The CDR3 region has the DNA TGCGCCAGCAGCCGCATACAGGGTAATTGGGAGACCCAGTACTTC.